This T cell receptor (beta chain) was profiled in a study of Graves' ophthalmopathy and Graves' hyperthyroidism. From RNA, the CDR3 regions of TCR beta chains were amplified and sequenced. First-round RT-PCR relied on HTBI primers, and a second-round multiplex PCR came next. TCRdb redid the calling of the multiplex PCR reads with MiXCR, one entry per CDR3 protein. The profile shows about 660,000 distinct CDR3 sequences, about two fifths of them singletons. Comment on this clonotype: The antigen remains unidentified. Given a much more abundant clone one base away, this may be a read error.

The germline V gene has CDR1 SGHRS and CDR2 YFSETQ. The CDR3 extends over 15 amino acids. Study results and caveats: Built on 13 signatures, a model told ophthalmopathy apart from stable hyperthyroidism with about 88% sensitivity and approximately 80% specificity. Sensitivity reached less than 71% and specificity about 78% when the model predicted ophthalmopathy progression.

Exclusion covered patients with other autoimmune diseases or uncontrolled infections (as well as pregnancy or lactation). As the starting material, more than 8 ml of fresh peripheral blood yielded the PBMCs. The TCR originated in an adult man with Graves' ophthalmopathy. The sample was peripheral blood. This sequence joins TRBV5-1 and TRBJ2-5; no firm D call. CDR3 nucleotide sequence: TGCGTCAGCAGCCCTGGTGGCAGAGCACAAGAGACCCAGTACTTC. This gives the protein CVSSPGGRAQETQYF.